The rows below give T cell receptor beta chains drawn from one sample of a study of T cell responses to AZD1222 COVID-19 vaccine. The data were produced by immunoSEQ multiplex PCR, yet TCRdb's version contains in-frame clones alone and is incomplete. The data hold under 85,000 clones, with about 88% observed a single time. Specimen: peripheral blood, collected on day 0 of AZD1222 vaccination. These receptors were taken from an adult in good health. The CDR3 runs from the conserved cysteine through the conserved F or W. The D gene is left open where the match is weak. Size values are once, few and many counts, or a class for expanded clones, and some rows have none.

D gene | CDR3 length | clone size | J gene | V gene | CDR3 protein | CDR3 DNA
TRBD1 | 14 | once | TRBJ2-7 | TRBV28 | CASRADRSSYEQYF | TGTGCCAGCAGGGCGGACAGGTCCTCCTACGAGCAGTACTTC
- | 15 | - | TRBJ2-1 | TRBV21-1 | CASSLGQISYNEQFF | TGTGCCAGCAGCCTAGGTCAGATCTCCTACAATGAGCAGTTCTTC
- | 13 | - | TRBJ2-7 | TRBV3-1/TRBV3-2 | CASRQWGRYEQYF | TGTGCCAGCAGGCAGTGGGGGCGATACGAGCAGTACTTC
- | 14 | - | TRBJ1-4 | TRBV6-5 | CASSWGTGGEKLFF | TGTGCCAGCAGTTGGGGCACCGGGGGTGAAAAACTGTTTTTT
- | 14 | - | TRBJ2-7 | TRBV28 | CASSLISQTYEQYF | TGTGCCAGCAGTTTAATTAGCCAAACCTACGAGCAGTACTTC
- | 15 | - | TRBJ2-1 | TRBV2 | CASSSYNPADNEQFF | TGTGCCAGCAGTAGTTACAACCCGGCGGACAATGAGCAGTTCTTC
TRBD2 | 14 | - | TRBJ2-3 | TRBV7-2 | CASSPGGARDTQYF | TGTGCCAGCAGCCCCGGGGGGGCGAGAGATACGCAGTATTTT
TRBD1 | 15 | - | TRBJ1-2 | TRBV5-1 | CASSSQGQGNYGYTF | TGCGCCAGCAGCTCCCAGGGACAGGGAAACTATGGCTACACCTTC
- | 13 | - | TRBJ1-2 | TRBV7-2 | CASRWEGLGGYTF | TGTGCCAGCCGCTGGGAGGGATTGGGCGGCTACACCTTC
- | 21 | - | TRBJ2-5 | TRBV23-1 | CASSQSLYHGGQPVTQETQYF | TGCGCCAGCAGTCAATCTCTTTATCACGGTGGACAGCCGGTTACACAAGAGACCCAGTACTTC
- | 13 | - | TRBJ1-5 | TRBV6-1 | CASSDRGGQPQHF | TGTGCCAGCAGTGACAGGGGAGGTCAGCCCCAGCATTTT
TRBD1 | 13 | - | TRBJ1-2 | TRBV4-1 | CASSRGTGVGYTF | TGCGCCAGCAGCCGCGGAACAGGGGTTGGCTACACCTTC
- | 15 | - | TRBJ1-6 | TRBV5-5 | CASSPSGGLDSPLHF | TGTGCCAGCAGCCCTAGCGGGGGGCTCGATTCACCCCTCCACTTT
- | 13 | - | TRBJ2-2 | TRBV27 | CASSPFGRGELFF | TGTGCCAGCAGTCCGTTTGGGAGGGGGGAGCTGTTTTTT
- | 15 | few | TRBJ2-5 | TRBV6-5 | CASSPLALGGETQYF | TGTGCCAGCAGCCCCTTGGCACTAGGGGGAGAGACCCAGTACTTC
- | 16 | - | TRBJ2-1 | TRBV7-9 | CASSLRPSPTYNEQFF | TGTGCCAGCAGCCTTCGGCCTTCGCCCACCTACAATGAGCAGTTCTTC
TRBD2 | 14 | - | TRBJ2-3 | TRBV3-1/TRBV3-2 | CASAQTSGKDTQYF | TGTGCCAGCGCCCAAACTAGCGGGAAGGATACGCAGTATTTT
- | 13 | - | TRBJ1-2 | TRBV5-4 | CASSLVSGGGYTF | TGTGCCAGCAGCTTGGTGTCAGGCGGAGGCTACACCTTC
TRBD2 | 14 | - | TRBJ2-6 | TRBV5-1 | CASTGRAGANVLTF | TGCGCCAGCACGGGGAGGGCTGGGGCCAACGTCCTGACTTTC
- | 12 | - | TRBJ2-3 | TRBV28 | CASGSPTDTQYF | TGTGCCAGCGGGAGCCCCACAGATACGCAGTATTTT
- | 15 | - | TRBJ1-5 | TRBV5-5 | CASSFGIRGNQPQHF | TGTGCCAGCAGCTTCGGCATCCGGGGCAATCAGCCCCAGCATTTT
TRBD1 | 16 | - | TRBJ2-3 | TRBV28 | CASSSRTGGGTDTQYF | TGTGCCAGCAGTTCCCGGACAGGGGGAGGGACAGATACGCAGTATTTT
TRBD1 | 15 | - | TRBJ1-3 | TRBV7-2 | CASSPPGQGGNTIYF | TGTGCCAGCAGCCCGCCGGGACAGGGAGGGAACACCATATATTTT
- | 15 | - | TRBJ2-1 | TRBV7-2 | CASSPTGGNYNEQFF | TGTGCCAGCAGTCCTACCGGCGGAAACTACAATGAGCAGTTCTTC
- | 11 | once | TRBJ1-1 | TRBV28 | CASSGGGEAFF | TGTGCCAGCAGCGGCGGCGGTGAAGCTTTCTTT
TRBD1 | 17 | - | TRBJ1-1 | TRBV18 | CASSPPVRQGLNTEAFF | TGTGCCAGCTCACCGCCTGTGAGACAGGGTTTGAACACTGAAGCTTTCTTT
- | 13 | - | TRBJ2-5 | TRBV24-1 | CATSGGNQETQYF | TGTGCCACCAGTGGAGGGAACCAAGAGACCCAGTACTTC
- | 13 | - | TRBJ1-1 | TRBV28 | CASSFLLGTEAFF | TGTGCCAGCAGTTTTCTTTTGGGTACTGAAGCTTTCTTT
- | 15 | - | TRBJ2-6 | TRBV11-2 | CASRKAGSGANVLTF | TGTGCCAGCAGAAAAGCGGGCTCTGGGGCCAACGTCCTGACTTTC
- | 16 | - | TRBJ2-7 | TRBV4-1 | CASRRNLVTSPYEQYF | TGCGCCAGCCGCCGGAACCTCGTGACGAGCCCCTACGAGCAGTACTTC
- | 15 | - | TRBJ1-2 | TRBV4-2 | CASSPRGVREVGYTF | TGTGCCAGCAGCCCCAGAGGAGTCAGGGAGGTCGGCTACACCTTC
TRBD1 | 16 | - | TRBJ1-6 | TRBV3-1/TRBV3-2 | CASSQRDRPFHSPLHF | TGTGCCAGCAGCCAGAGGGACAGGCCTTTTCATTCACCCCTCCACTTT
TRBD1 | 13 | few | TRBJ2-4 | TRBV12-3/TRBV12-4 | CASSLNRGNIQYF | TGTGCCAGCAGTTTAAACAGGGGGAACATTCAGTACTTC
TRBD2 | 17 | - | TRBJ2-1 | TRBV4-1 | CASSQEGSGRVYNEQFF | TGCGCCAGCAGCCAAGAAGGGTCGGGGAGGGTGTACAATGAGCAGTTCTTC
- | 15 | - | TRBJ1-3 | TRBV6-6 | CASSSGRTAGNTIYF | TGTGCCAGCAGTTCAGGTCGGACCGCTGGAAACACCATATATTTT
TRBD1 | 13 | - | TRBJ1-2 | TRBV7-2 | CASSSGQGNGYTF | TGTGCCAGCAGCTCGGGACAGGGGAATGGCTACACCTTC
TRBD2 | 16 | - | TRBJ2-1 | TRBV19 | CASSPPGLAGYNEQFF | TGTGCCAGTAGTCCCCCCGGACTAGCGGGATACAATGAGCAGTTCTTC
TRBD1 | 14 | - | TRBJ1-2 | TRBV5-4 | CASSLDRGSYGYTF | TGTGCCAGCAGCTTGGACAGGGGGAGTTATGGCTACACCTTC
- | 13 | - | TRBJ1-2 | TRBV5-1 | CASSPPGTYGYTF | TGCGCCAGCAGCCCCCCGGGCACCTATGGCTACACCTTC
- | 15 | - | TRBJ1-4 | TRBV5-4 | CASSLFWRGSEKLFF | TGTGCCAGCAGCTTGTTTTGGAGGGGGAGTGAAAAACTGTTTTTT
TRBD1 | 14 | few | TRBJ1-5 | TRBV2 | CASSSDRGGQPQHF | TGTGCCAGCAGTTCGGACAGGGGTGGTCAGCCCCAGCATTTT
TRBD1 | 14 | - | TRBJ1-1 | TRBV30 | CAWRDWTGDTEAFF | TGTGCCTGGAGAGACTGGACAGGGGACACTGAAGCTTTCTTT
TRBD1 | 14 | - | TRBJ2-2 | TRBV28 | CASRQGGNTGELFF | TGTGCCAGCAGACAGGGGGGGAACACCGGGGAGCTGTTTTTT
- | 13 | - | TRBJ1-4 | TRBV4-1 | CASGAFPDEKLFF | TGCGCCAGCGGGGCTTTCCCTGATGAAAAACTGTTTTTT
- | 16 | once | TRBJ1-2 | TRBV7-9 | CASSLEVGAHTYGYTF | TGTGCCAGCAGCTTAGAAGTAGGGGCCCATACCTATGGCTACACCTTC
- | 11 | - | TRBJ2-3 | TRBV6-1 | CASSDTGPQYF | TGTGCCAGCAGTGACACAGGCCCGCAGTATTTT
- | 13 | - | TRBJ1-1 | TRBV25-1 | CASSGTANTEAFF | TGTGCCAGCAGTGGGACAGCGAACACTGAAGCTTTCTTT
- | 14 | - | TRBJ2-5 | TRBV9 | CASSVGWDQETQYF | TGTGCCAGCAGCGTAGGTTGGGACCAAGAGACCCAGTACTTC
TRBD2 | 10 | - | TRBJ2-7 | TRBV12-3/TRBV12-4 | CARREYEQYF | TGTGCCAGGCGGGAGTACGAGCAGTACTTC
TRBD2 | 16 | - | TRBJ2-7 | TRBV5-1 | CASSLGVSGTFEEQYF | TGCGCCAGCAGCTTGGGGGTTAGCGGGACGTTTGAGGAGCAGTACTTC